The text below deals with one T cell receptor beta chain. Clones were sequenced by immunoSEQ multiplex PCR, and TCRdb holds only the in-frame ones, with some missing. Here the sample spans about 26,000 clones, approximately 85% being singletons. This sample is part of a study of lymphopenia after photon versus proton radiotherapy. Germline CDR1 reads LNHNV; CDR2 reads YYDKDF (reference sequence). The V end lost 2 bases, the J end lost 6 bases, and 14 bases lay between the germline ends. This CDR3 spans 14 amino acids. The clonotype was recovered from a man aged 25-45 years with gastric cancer. This sequence joins TRBV15 and TRBJ2-7; D may be TRBD1 (6 bases). The starting material was peripheral blood, obtained from a patient treated with photon-based radiotherapy. CDR3 nucleotides: TGTGCCACCAGCAGAATGGCAGGGGCGGTCGAGCAGTACTTC. It is translated as CATSRMAGAVEQYF.